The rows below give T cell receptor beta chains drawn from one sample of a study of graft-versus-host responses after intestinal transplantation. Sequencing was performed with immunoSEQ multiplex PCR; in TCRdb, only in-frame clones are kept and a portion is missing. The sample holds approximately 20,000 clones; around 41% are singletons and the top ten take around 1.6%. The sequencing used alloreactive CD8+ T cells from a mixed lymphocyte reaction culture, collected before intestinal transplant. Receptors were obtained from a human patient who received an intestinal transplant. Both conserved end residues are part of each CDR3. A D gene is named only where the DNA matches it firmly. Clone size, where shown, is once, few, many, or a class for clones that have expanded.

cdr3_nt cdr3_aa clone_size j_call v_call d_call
TGTGCCAGCAGCGTAGGGGGGAGGGCAGATACGCAGTATTTT CASSVGGRADTQYF once TRBJ2-3 TRBV9 TRBD2
TGTGCCAGCAGTGTAAGAGAGCAGTTCTTC CASSVREQFF few TRBJ2-1 TRBV6-5 NA
TGTGCCAGCTCACCGGGAGACGGGAACACTGAAGCTTTCTTT CASSPGDGNTEAFF NA TRBJ1-1 TRBV18 NA
TGTGCCAGCAGTTTAGGGGTCCTGAACACTGAAGCTTTCTTT CASSLGVLNTEAFF medium-sized TRBJ1-1 TRBV27 NA
TGTGCCAGCAGCCGCTCTGGGGCCAACGTCCTGACTTTC CASSRSGANVLTF NA TRBJ2-6 TRBV5-8 NA
TGCGCCAGCAGCCCGCGCAAATCTAGCGAGGGCCACAATGAGCAGTTCTTC CASSPRKSSEGHNEQFF NA TRBJ2-1 TRBV5-1 NA
TGCAGCGTTTCTACGACTAGAGTACGAGAGACCCAGTACTTC CSVSTTRVRETQYF few TRBJ2-5 TRBV29-1 NA
TGCGCCAGCAGCCAAGTTAAGGGGAACACTGAAGCTTTCTTT CASSQVKGNTEAFF few TRBJ1-1 TRBV4-1 NA
TGCGCCAGCAGCTTGACAGATAACACTGAAGCTTTCTTT CASSLTDNTEAFF few TRBJ1-1 TRBV5-1 NA
TGTGCCAGCAGCTTAAGGAGCAGCGGGATCTACAATGAGCAGTTCTTC CASSLRSSGIYNEQFF few TRBJ2-1 TRBV11-2 TRBD2
TGTGCCTGGAGTATCGGACGCGGCTACACCTTC CAWSIGRGYTF few TRBJ1-2 TRBV30 NA
TGTGCCAGCAGTTGGGACAGCAGAAACACCATATATTTT CASSWDSRNTIYF few TRBJ1-3 TRBV28 TRBD1
TGTGCCAGCAGCTTAACGCCGGGGGTAGACATGAACACTGAAGCTTTCTTT CASSLTPGVDMNTEAFF NA TRBJ1-1 TRBV7-9 NA
TGCGCCAGCAGCTTGGGACTAGCGAATGAGCAGTTCTTC CASSLGLANEQFF few TRBJ2-1 TRBV5-1 TRBD2
TGTGCCAGCTCGGCGGGACTAGTAACCGAGCAGTACTTC CASSAGLVTEQYF NA TRBJ2-7 TRBV2 TRBD2